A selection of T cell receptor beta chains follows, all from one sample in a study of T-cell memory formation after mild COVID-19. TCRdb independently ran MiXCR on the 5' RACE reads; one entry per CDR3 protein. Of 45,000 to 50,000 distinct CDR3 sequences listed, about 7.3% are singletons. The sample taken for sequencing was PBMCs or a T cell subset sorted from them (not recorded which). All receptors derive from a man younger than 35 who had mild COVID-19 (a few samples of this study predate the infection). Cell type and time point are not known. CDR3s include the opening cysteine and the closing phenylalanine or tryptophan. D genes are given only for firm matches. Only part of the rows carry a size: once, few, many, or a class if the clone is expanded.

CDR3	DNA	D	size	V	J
CASSLGRDSPLHF	TGTGCCAGCAGCTTAGGTCGGGATTCACCCCTCCACTTT	.	few	TRBV7-9	TRBJ1-6
CSARWGVNNSPLHF	TGCAGTGCTAGGTGGGGGGTCAACAATTCACCCCTCCACTTT	.	few	TRBV20-1	TRBJ1-6
CASSDPRTRTNEQFF	TGTGCCAGCAGCGACCCCCGGACGCGGACCAATGAGCAGTTCTTC	.	.	TRBV13	TRBJ2-1
CASSSRLAYRDTQYF	TGTGCCAGCAGCTCTCGACTAGCTTATAGAGATACGCAGTATTTT	TRBD2	.	TRBV12-3/TRBV12-4	TRBJ2-3
CASSSTGVETQYF	TGTGCTAGCAGTTCTACAGGGGTAGAGACCCAGTACTTC	TRBD1	few	TRBV7-7	TRBJ2-5
CAIKGTSLSYEQYF	TGTGCCATAAAGGGAACATCCCTCTCCTACGAGCAGTACTTC	.	many	TRBV10-3	TRBJ2-7
CATSDYSSTGKNEQFF	TGTGCCACCAGTGATTACTCTTCGACAGGGAAGAATGAGCAGTTCTTC	TRBD1	many	TRBV24-1	TRBJ2-1
CASSSPGPRDTQYF	TGTGCCAGCAGCTCCCCGGGACCCCGGGATACGCAGTATTTT	.	few	TRBV7-8	TRBJ2-3
CASSPRRRRGNEQFF	TGTGCCAGCAGCCCCCGGAGACGTCGGGGCAATGAGCAGTTCTTC	.	many	TRBV28	TRBJ2-1
CASSQASYGYTF	TGCGCCAGCAGCCAAGCCAGCTATGGCTACACCTTC	.	.	TRBV4-1	TRBJ1-2
CASATLRRVGETQYF	TGTGCCAGCGCTACGCTTCGGAGAGTGGGAGAGACCCAGTACTTC	.	few	TRBV6-5	TRBJ2-5
CASTQGYEQYF	TGCGCCAGCACACAGGGCTACGAGCAGTACTTC	.	few	TRBV10-2	TRBJ2-7
CATQAGRFGPQHF	TGTGCCACCCAGGCGGGGCGGTTCGGGCCCCAGCATTTT	.	.	TRBV12-3/TRBV12-4	TRBJ1-5
CASSFSDYGYTF	TGTGCCAGCAGCTTCTCTGACTATGGCTACACCTTC	.	many	TRBV7-2	TRBJ1-2
CASSTAGYYNEQFF	TGTGCCAGCTCGACGGCAGGGTACTACAATGAGCAGTTCTTC	.	many	TRBV7-9	TRBJ2-1
CASRDRGSQETQYF	TGTGCCAGCAGGGACAGGGGGAGTCAAGAGACCCAGTACTTC	TRBD1	few	TRBV7-2	TRBJ2-5
CASSRRATGGWTEAFF	TGTGCCAGCAGCAGACGGGCAACAGGGGGATGGACTGAAGCTTTCTTT	TRBD1	.	TRBV5-4	TRBJ1-1
CASSYRGDSPLHF	TGTGCCAGCAGTTACCGCGGAGATTCACCCCTCCACTTT	.	.	TRBV6-5	TRBJ1-6
CASSLGREETQYF	TGTGCCAGCAGTTTAGGCAGGGAGGAGACCCAGTACTTC	.	.	TRBV28	TRBJ2-5
CASSLALNTGELFF	TGTGCCAGCAGCTTAGCCCTGAACACCGGGGAGCTGTTTTTT	.	.	TRBV7-8	TRBJ2-2
CASSPYGATDTQYF	TGTGCCAGCAGCCCCTACGGAGCCACAGATACGCAGTATTTT	.	.	TRBV7-6	TRBJ2-3
CASSSLLAGERDTQYF	TGTGCCAGCAGCTCGTTACTAGCGGGGGAACGAGATACGCAGTATTTT	TRBD2	.	TRBV5-6	TRBJ2-3
CASSSPTGPQYF	TGTGCCAGCAGTTCCCCGACAGGGCCCCAGTATTTT	TRBD1	many	TRBV7-6	TRBJ2-3
CSVGILGADTQYF	TGCAGCGTTGGCATACTAGGCGCAGATACGCAGTATTTT	.	.	TRBV29-1	TRBJ2-3
CAWTRLAGVTDTQYF	TGTGCCTGGACGCGACTAGCGGGAGTCACAGATACGCAGTATTTT	TRBD2	many	TRBV30	TRBJ2-3
CASSGDREDYGYTF	TGTGCCAGCAGTGGCGACAGGGAGGACTATGGCTACACCTTC	TRBD1	few	TRBV6-5	TRBJ1-2
CASSFQRGNQETQYF	TGTGCCAGCAGCTTCCAACGGGGGAACCAAGAGACCCAGTACTTC	.	many	TRBV7-2	TRBJ2-5
CASLGIGSTDTQYF	TGTGCTAGTCTGGGGATAGGCAGCACAGATACGCAGTATTTT	.	few	TRBV12-5	TRBJ2-3
CASSPPSWRGARGDTQYF	TGTGCCAGCAGCCCACCCTCCTGGCGGGGGGCCCGGGGAGATACGCAGTATTTT	TRBD2	many	TRBV11-2	TRBJ2-3
CASSPGIGWPYSNQPQHF	TGCGCCAGCAGCCCCGGGATTGGATGGCCGTATAGCAATCAGCCCCAGCATTTT	.	.	TRBV4-3	TRBJ1-5